One and the same sample provided the 23 T cell receptor beta chains below, sequenced in a study of T cells after yellow fever vaccination. From the 5' RACE reads, TCRdb called clonotypes with MiXCR, one entry per CDR3 protein. This sample has about 550,000 distinct CDR3 sequences; 15% to 20% occur once, and the top ten carry roughly an eighth. This specimen was PBMCs, taken 15 days after the yellow fever booster vaccination. All receptors derive from a young man who received the YFV17D yellow fever vaccine.

The table lists this clonotype with a few counts. V usage is TRBV20-1 and J usage is TRBJ2-3; 9 bases are shared with TRBD1. The CDR3 totals 11 residues. Germline values: CDR1 DFQATT, CDR2 SNEGSKA (reference sequence). After removal of 6 bases from V and 8 bases from J, the junction contained 3 bases not matched to a gene. The CDR3 nucleotides are TGCAGTGCAACGGACAGGGGTACGCAGTATTTT. This translates into CSATDRGTQYF.

There are a few counts of this clonotype. The V call is TRBV20-1, the J call TRBJ1-1; possibly TRBD1 for D (5 bases). V was cut by 5 bases and J by 5 bases, with 18 bases left in between. This CDR3 has 14 residues. CDR1 and CDR2 (germline): DFQATT, SNEGSKA (reference sequence). CDR3 loop: CSALSSGGNTEAFF. The CDR3, as DNA: TGCAGTGCTCTATCGTCGGGGGGAAATACTGAAGCTTTCTTT.

The V call is TRBV27, the J call TRBJ2-7; possibly TRBD2 for D (5 bases). CDR1 and CDR2 from the germline V gene are MNHEY and SMNVEV (reference sequence). The CDR3 loop spans 12 amino acids. The CDR3 region is CAPSSGTYEQYF. In DNA form, the CDR3 reads TGTGCGCCTTCGTCGGGGACCTACGAGCAGTACTTC.

There are a few counts of this clonotype. V is TRBV6-5 and J is TRBJ2-2; 7 bases are a match to TRBD1. V gave up 2 bases and J gave up 4 bases; unmatched junction bases: 16. Germline V CDR1 and CDR2: MNHEY, SVGAGI. The CDR3 extends over 19 amino acids. CDR3 DNA: TGTGCCAGCAGTTACCCGTCCCTATTGTACAGGGGACGCACCGGGGAGCTGTTTTTT. Translated, it gives CASSYPSLLYRGRTGELFF.

This rearrangement joins TRBV6-1 to TRBJ2-2; weak D call: TRBD2 (6 bases). Germline assignment: CDR1 MNHNS and CDR2 SASEGT. The CDR3 loop spans 15 amino acids. V was pared by 7 bases and J by 5 bases, with 17 bases between. CDR3 loop: CASTHRLVTTGELFF. For the CDR3, the DNA is TGTGCCAGCACCCACCGACTAGTTACTACCGGGGAGCTGTTTTTT.

The V call is TRBV27, the J call TRBJ2-2; 10 positions match TRBD1. CDR1 is MNHEY and CDR2 is SMNVEV in the germline V gene (reference sequence). The ends lost 3 bases at V and 5 bases at J; junction bases unmatched: 18. CDR3 size: 20 residues. The CDR3 DNA reads as TGTGCCAGCAGTTTCCTCCCGGACAGGGGGGATCGGCGACCGACCGGGGAGCTGTTTTTT. Translating it yields CASSFLPDRGDRRPTGELFF.

This rearrangement joins TRBV6-1 to TRBJ2-1; TRBD1 or TRBD2 may be the D gene (5 bases each). Looked up from germline, CDR1 is MNHNS and CDR2 is SASEGT. Trimming took 6 bases from V and 6 from J, leaving 18 bases between them. The CDR3 sequence is 15 residues long. CDR3 sequence: CASSQPLPGANEQFF. In nucleotides, the CDR3 is TGTGCCAGCAGCCAACCCCTACCCGGGGCCAATGAGCAGTTCTTC.

The chain combines TRBV19 with TRBJ1-6; TRBD1 is a possible D gene (5 bases). Per germline, CDR1 LNHDA and CDR2 SQIVND (reference sequence). The CDR3 is 14 residues long. Trimming removed 5 bases from V and 7 bases from J, with 12 bases in between. In DNA form, the CDR3 reads TGTGCCAGTAGTTCTCCGGGGGAGAATTCACCCCTCCACTTT. Its protein product is CASSSPGENSPLHF. Full variable domain (outside the CDR3, taken from reference TRBV19 and TRBJ1-6): DGGITQSPKYLFRKEGQNVTLSCEQNLNHDAMYWYRQDPGQGLRLIYYSQIVNDFQKGDIAEGYSVSREKKESFPLTVTSAQKNPTAFYLCASSSPGENSPLHFGNGTRLTVT.

This clonotype was counted between two and nine times. The rearrangement links TRBV20-1 to TRBJ2-2, with D possibly being TRBD2 (6 bases). V lost 3 bases, J lost 1 base, and 9 bases lay in between. This CDR3 is 14 amino acids long. Germline lookup yields CDR1 DFQATT and CDR2 SNEGSKA (reference sequence). CDR3 sequence (DNA): TGCAGTGCTAGCGGGAGCGGGAACACCGGGGAGCTGTTTTTT. Its protein product is CSASGSGNTGELFF.

V gene TRBV5-5 combines with J gene TRBJ2-3, with TRBD2 matching 7 bases. V lost 2 bases and J lost 6; bases outside the gene matches: 9. This CDR3 contains 15 residues. CDR1 SGHKS and CDR2 YYEKEE come from the germline V gene (reference sequence). The CDR3 region has the DNA TGTGCCAGCAGCTTTTTATCGGGAGGTCATGATACGCAGTATTTT. Its protein product is CASSFLSGGHDTQYF.

This chain connects TRBV20-1 to TRBJ2-2, with D uncertain. This CDR3 contains 14 residues. From germline, CDR1 is DFQATT and CDR2 SNEGSKA (reference sequence). V gave up 1 base and J gave up 2 bases, with 8 bases separating them. CDR3 loop: CSARVSTNTGELFF. DNA for the CDR3: TGCAGTGCTAGAGTGTCTACTAACACCGGGGAGCTGTTTTTT.

This clonotype was recorded a few times. The J gene is TRBJ2-7, the V gene TRBV4-3; unclear D gene. This CDR3 spans 14 amino acids. Germline-derived CDR1 and CDR2 are LGHNA and YSLEER. The V and J ends lost 0 bases and 2 bases respectively, with 8 bases between them. The CDR3 sequence: CASSQELFAYEQYF. The CDR3 DNA follows: TGCGCCAGCAGCCAAGAGCTTTTTGCCTACGAGCAGTACTTC.

This clonotype was detected once. CDR3 bases: TGCGCCAGCAGCTTACTAGCGGGAGCGGACCCTATTAAGGAGCAGTTCTTC. Its translation is CASSLLAGADPIKEQFF. V is TRBV5-1 and J is TRBJ2-1; 11 positions agree with TRBD2. The CDR3 is 17 amino acids. With V trimmed by 2 bases and J by 10 bases, 14 bases remained unmatched. Germline loops: CDR1 SGHRS, CDR2 YFSETQ.

This chain links TRBV2 with TRBJ2-3; D unclear. This CDR3 is 17 amino acids long. Looked up from germline, CDR1 is SNHLY and CDR2 is FYNNEI. V lost 1 base, J lost 1 base, and 15 bases lay in between. The CDR3, as DNA: TGTGCCAGCAGTGAAGAAGCTGATAGTGACGGCACAGATACGCAGTATTTT. The encoded protein is CASSEEADSDGTDTQYF. Based on the CDR3 plus reference TRBV2 and TRBJ2-3, the full variable domain is EPEVTQTPSHQVTQMGQEVILRCVPISNHLYFYWYRQILGQKVEFLVSFYNNEISEKSEIFDDQFSVERPDGSNFTLKIRSTKLEDSAMYFCASSEEADSDGTDTQYFGPGTRLTVL.

The sample holds a few counts of this clonotype. V usage is TRBV20-1 and J usage is TRBJ2-3, with D possibly TRBD2 on 5 matching bases. The ends were cut back, 2 bases at V and 3 bases at J, with 15 bases in the middle. Germline CDR1 is DFQATT and CDR2 is SNEGSKA (reference sequence). This CDR3 has 15 amino acids. DNA for the CDR3: TGCAGTGCTAGATGGAGAGGGAGTAGGACAGATACGCAGTATTTT. Translated, it gives CSARWRGSRTDTQYF.

This clonotype was recorded a few times. The V call is TRBV28, the J call TRBJ2-1; D is possibly TRBD1 (5 bases). The CDR3 is 19 residues long. Germline values: CDR1 MDHEN, CDR2 SYDVKM. Trimming left V 6 bases short and J 0 bases short, with 24 bases between. For the CDR3, the DNA is TGTGCCAGCAGCCGGACATTGACCCCTCGTCTGGGCTCCTACAATGAGCAGTTCTTC. Protein sequence: CASSRTLTPRLGSYNEQFF.

This clonotype has more than one count but fewer than ten. V usage is TRBV24-1 and J usage is TRBJ2-5, with D possibly called TRBD1 or TRBD2 (5 bases each). V dropped 4 bases and J dropped 7 bases, with 18 bases sitting between them. Germline V lookup: CDR1 KGHDR, CDR2 SFDVKD. This CDR3 is 15 amino acids long. The CDR3 sequence is CATSETGAPLGTQYF. CDR3 bases: TGTGCCACCAGTGAGACCGGGGCCCCCTTAGGGACCCAGTACTTC.

V usage is TRBV18 and J usage is TRBJ1-1; TRBD1 aligns across 9 bases. The CDR3 is 16 amino acids. J gave up 3 bases and V 0 bases, and 5 bases lay outside the gene matches. CDR1 and CDR2 (germline): KGHSH, LQKENI. CDR3: CASSPPTGGIDTEAFF. In DNA, the CDR3 is TGTGCCAGCTCACCACCTACAGGGGGCATCGACACTGAAGCTTTCTTT.

V gene TRBV20-1 combines with J gene TRBJ1-5; no definite D call. CDR1 is DFQATT, CDR2 SNEGSKA, per germline (reference sequence). There are 12 residues in the CDR3. Trimming pared 3 bases from V and 6 bases from J, leaving 9 bases between. The CDR3 nucleotides are TGCAGTGCTAGTGCCGTTAGTCAGCCCCAGCATTTT. Protein product: CSASAVSQPQHF.

In DNA form, the CDR3 reads TGCAGTGCTAGAGATCTACTCCTCACTGAAGCTTTCTTT. This codes for CSARDLLLTEAFF. The chain has TRBV20-1 and TRBJ1-1; D uncertain. CDR1 is DFQATT and CDR2 is SNEGSKA in the germline V gene (reference sequence). Trimming left V 0 bases short and J 4 bases short, with 9 bases between. The length of the CDR3 is 13 residues.

The chain has TRBV28 and TRBJ2-7; D perhaps matches TRBD2 (5 bases). The CDR3 totals 13 residues. The germline V gene has CDR1 MDHEN and CDR2 SYDVKM. Trimming cost V 7 bases and J 2 bases, with 12 bases left between them. This chain's CDR3 is CASKIIGTYEQYF. CDR3 bases: TGTGCCAGCAAGATCATCGGGACCTACGAGCAGTACTTC.

The chain couples TRBV25-1 to TRBJ2-5, with a possible D match to TRBD1 (6 bases). Germline V lookup: CDR1 MGHDK, CDR2 SYGVNS. This CDR3 contains 14 residues. V lost 5 bases and J 6 bases, leaving 16 bases between the germline ends. The CDR3 DNA is TGTGCCAGCAGTCAATCACAGGGATTGAAGACCCAGTACTTC. Protein product: CASSQSQGLKTQYF. Full variable domain (missing parts from reference TRBV25-1 and TRBJ2-5): EADIYQTPRYLVIGTGKKITLECSQTMGHDKMYWYQQDPGMELHLIHYSYGVNSTEKGDLSSESTVSRIRTEHFPLTLESARPSHTSQYLCASSQSQGLKTQYFGPGTRLLVL.

J is TRBJ1-6 and V is TRBV11-2; D is uncertain. Trimming stripped 0 bases from V and 10 bases from J, with 16 bases between. This CDR3 spans 16 amino acids. Germline CDR1 reads SGHAT; CDR2 reads FQNNGV. As DNA, the CDR3 is TGTGCCAGCAGCTTAGAACCCCCGGGGATTCAGTCACCCCTCCACTTT. Translating gives CASSLEPPGIQSPLHF.